This TCR beta chain derives from a study of cytomegalovirus exposure and HLA in healthy donors. Across the study: Roughly 89 million unique TCR sequences came from HLA-typed donors in an early release. Overall study findings and caveats: About 87% or about 30% of the time was how often most TCR beta V segments were productive, according to an earlier analysis. For most subjects, TCR beta sequences were reported to predict HLA-A and HLA-B alleles with accuracy. Follow-up analysis found HLA locus-dependent TCR association rates, highest for DRB1 and lowest for HLA-C.

A few counts support this clone. The antigen is unknown. The CDR3 consists of 15 residues. Per germline, CDR1 MDHEN and CDR2 SYDVKM. Deletions cut 5 bases from V and 5 bases from J, with 18 bases between. PCR primers comprised 60 Vbeta and 13 Jbeta primers. The table came from immunoSEQ multiplex PCR; TCRdb's copy has only in-frame clones and leaves some out. The sample holds about 270,000 clones, 72% seen once. The clonotype comes from a female donor in good health and CMV-seronegative. The sample was PBMCs. The chain links TRBV28 to TRBJ1-1; D is perhaps TRBD1 (5 bases). CDR3: CASSPSGGTRTEAFF. The CDR3 DNA follows: TGTGCCAGCAGTCCCTCCGGGGGGACGAGGACTGAAGCTTTCTTT.